A single sample is the source of the 5 T cell receptor beta chains below, sequenced in a study of OX40 agonist ivuxolimab in advanced cancers. The data were produced by immunoSEQ multiplex PCR, yet TCRdb's version contains in-frame clones alone and is incomplete. The repertoire has about 58,000 clones, approximately 86% of them found once; the top ten carry 0.8% to 1%. The sequencing used CD4+ or CD8+ T cells sorted from blood, collected in a trial of the OX40 agonist ivuxolimab. These receptors came from an adult with an advanced solid tumor such as melanoma, head and neck, liver or kidney cancer.

This chain joins TRBV5-4 and TRBJ2-3; 9 bases are a match to TRBD2. CDR1 and CDR2 from the germline V gene are SGHNT and YYREEE (reference sequence). With 5 bases clipped from V and 0 bases from J, the junction kept 7 bases outside the gene matches. The CDR3 extends over 16 amino acids. In nucleotides, the CDR3 is TGTGCCAGCAGACAGACTAGCGGTACTAGCACAGATACGCAGTATTTT. Amino acid sequence: CASRQTSGTSTDTQYF. The full variable domain, rest sourced from reference TRBV5-4 and TRBJ2-3, is ETGVTQSPTHLIKTRGQQVTLRCSSQSGHNTVSWYQQALGQGPQFIFQYYREEENGRGNFPPRFSGLQFPNYSSELNVNALELDDSALYLCASRQTSGTSTDTQYFGPGTRLTVL.

This clone has just one count. The chain carries TRBV5-1 and TRBJ1-6; a possible D gene is TRBD1 (6 bases). Trimming removed 4 bases at V and 8 bases at J, with 16 bases between. CDR1 is SGHRS, CDR2 YFSETQ, per germline. This CDR3 spans 15 amino acids. In nucleotides, the CDR3 is TGCGCCAGCAGCCGACAGGCCACTGGGGATTCACCCCTCCACTTT. Protein product: CASSRQATGDSPLHF.

This chain uses TRBV19 with TRBJ2-1; 9 bases match TRBD1. V shed 5 bases, J shed 8 bases, and the junction held 7 bases outside the gene matches. The CDR3 has 14 residues. Germline values: CDR1 LNHDA, CDR2 SQIVND (reference sequence). The CDR3 region has the DNA TGTGCCAGTAGTGAGGGGACAGGGTCGGATGAGCAGTTCTTC. Translated, it gives CASSEGTGSDEQFF.

The J gene is TRBJ1-6, the V gene TRBV6-1, with D possibly TRBD1 on 5 matching bases. The CDR3 consists of 14 residues. Germline-derived CDR1 and CDR2 are MNHNS and SASEGT. Trimming removed 7 bases at V and 9 bases at J, with 16 bases between. CDR3 bases: TGTGCCAGCACCCTCACGACAGCGGGTTCACCCCTCCACTTT. Protein product: CASTLTTAGSPLHF.

The chain is built from TRBV2 and TRBJ1-3, with D perhaps matching TRBD1 (5 bases). The V and J ends lost 7 bases and 1 base respectively, with 5 bases between them. The CDR3 is made up of 12 amino acids. Germline CDR1 SNHLY, CDR2 FYNNEI. The CDR3 DNA is TGTGCCAGCAAGGGGTCTGGAAACACCATATATTTT. Translation gives CASKGSGNTIYF.